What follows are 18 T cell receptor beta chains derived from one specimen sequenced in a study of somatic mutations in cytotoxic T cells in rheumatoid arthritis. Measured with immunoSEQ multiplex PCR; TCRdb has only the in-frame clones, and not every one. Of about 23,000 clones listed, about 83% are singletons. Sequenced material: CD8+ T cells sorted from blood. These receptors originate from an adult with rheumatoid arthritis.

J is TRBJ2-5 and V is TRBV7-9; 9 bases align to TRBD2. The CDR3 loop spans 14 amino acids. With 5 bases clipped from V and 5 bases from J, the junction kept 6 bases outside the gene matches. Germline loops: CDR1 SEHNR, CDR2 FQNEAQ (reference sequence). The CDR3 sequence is CASSDSGRRETQYF. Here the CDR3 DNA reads TGTGCCAGCAGCGACAGCGGGAGGAGGGAGACCCAGTACTTC.

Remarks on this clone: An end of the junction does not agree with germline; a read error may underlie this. CDR3 sequence reads: CASSTDRALSYGQYF. The CDR3, as DNA: TGTGCCAGCAGCACCGACAGGGCGCTCTCCTACGGGCAGTACTTC. The chain combines TRBV7-2 with TRBJ2-7; the match to TRBD1 covers 7 bases. Germline assignment: CDR1 SGHTA and CDR2 FQGNSA. The CDR3 is 15 residues long.

CDR3 sequence (DNA): TGTGCCAGCAGTTACGGTCCGAACACTGAAGCTTTCTTT. Translation gives CASSYGPNTEAFF. The J gene is TRBJ1-1, the V gene TRBV6-5; D not resolved. Germline CDR1 MNHEY, CDR2 SVGAGI. V shed 2 bases and J shed 1 base, with 5 bases lying between them. CDR3 size: 13 residues.

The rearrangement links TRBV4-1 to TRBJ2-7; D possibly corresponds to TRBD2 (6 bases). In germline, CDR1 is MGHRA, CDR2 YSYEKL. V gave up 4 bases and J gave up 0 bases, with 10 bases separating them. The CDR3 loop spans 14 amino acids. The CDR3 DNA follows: TGCGCCAGCAGCCCCGAGGGACTCTCCTACGAGCAGTACTTC. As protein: CASSPEGLSYEQYF.

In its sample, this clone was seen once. The CDR3 is CASSGGGGRAGPQHF. CDR3 bases: TGTGCCAGCAGCGGAGGTGGGGGGCGGGCAGGGCCCCAGCATTTT. The chain links TRBV5-6 to TRBJ1-5; possibly TRBD1 for D (6 bases). Trimming left V 4 bases short and J 9 bases short, with 20 bases between. The germline CDR1 and CDR2 sequences are SGHDT and YYEEEE. The CDR3 runs to 15 residues.

The CDR3 nucleotides are TGTGCCAGCACCACATTCGCGGAGGTTAACACTGAAGCTTTCTTT. Translated: CASTTFAEVNTEAFF. The chain couples TRBV13 to TRBJ1-1; D gene ambiguous. CDR3 length: 15 amino acids. The V end was cut by 7 bases, the J end by 2 bases, with 17 bases between. Germline V gene data show CDR1 as PRHDT and CDR2 as FYEKMQ (reference sequence).

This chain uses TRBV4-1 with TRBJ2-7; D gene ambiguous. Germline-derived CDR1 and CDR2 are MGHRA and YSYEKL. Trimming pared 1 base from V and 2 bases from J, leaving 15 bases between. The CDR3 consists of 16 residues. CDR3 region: CASSQGTGVQAYEQYF. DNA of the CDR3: TGCGCCAGCAGCCAAGGAACCGGCGTCCAGGCCTACGAGCAGTACTTC.

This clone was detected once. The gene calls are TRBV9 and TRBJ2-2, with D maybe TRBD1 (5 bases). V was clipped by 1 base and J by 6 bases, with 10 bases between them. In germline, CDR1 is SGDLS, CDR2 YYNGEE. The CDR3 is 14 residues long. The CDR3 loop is CASSVQGSAGELFF. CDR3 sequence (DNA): TGTGCCAGCAGCGTACAGGGAAGTGCCGGGGAGCTGTTTTTT.

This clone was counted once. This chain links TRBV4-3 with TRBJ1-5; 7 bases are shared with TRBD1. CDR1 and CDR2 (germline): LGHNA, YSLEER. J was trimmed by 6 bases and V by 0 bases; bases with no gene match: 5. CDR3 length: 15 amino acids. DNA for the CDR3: TGCGCCAGCAGCCAAGATCGGTCAGGGGGTCAGCCCCAGCATTTT. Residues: CASSQDRSGGQPQHF.

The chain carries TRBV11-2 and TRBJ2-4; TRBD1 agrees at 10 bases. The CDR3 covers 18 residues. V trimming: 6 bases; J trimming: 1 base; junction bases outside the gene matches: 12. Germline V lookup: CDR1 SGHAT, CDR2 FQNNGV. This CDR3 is CASRPGTGEFGAKNIQYF. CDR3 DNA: TGTGCCAGCAGACCCGGGACAGGGGAATTTGGGGCCAAAAACATTCAGTACTTC.

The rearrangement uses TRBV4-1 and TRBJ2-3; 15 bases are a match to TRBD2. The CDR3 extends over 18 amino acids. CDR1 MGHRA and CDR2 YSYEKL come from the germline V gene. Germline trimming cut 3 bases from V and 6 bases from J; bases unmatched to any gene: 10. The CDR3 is CASSQTPGTSGGWDTQYF. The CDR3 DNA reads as TGCGCCAGCAGCCAGACACCCGGGACTAGCGGGGGGTGGGATACGCAGTATTTT.

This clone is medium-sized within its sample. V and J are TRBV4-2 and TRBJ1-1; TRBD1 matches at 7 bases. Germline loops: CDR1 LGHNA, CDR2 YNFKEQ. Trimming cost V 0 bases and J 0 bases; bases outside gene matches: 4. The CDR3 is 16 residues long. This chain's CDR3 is CASSQDEGALNTEAFF. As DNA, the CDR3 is TGTGCCAGCAGCCAAGATGAGGGGGCCTTGAACACTGAAGCTTTCTTT.

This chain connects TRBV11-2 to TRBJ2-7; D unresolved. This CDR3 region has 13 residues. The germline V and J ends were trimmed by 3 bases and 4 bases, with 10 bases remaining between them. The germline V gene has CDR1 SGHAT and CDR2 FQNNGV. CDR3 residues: CASSLTELYEQYF. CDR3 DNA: TGTGCCAGCAGCTTGACGGAGTTGTACGAGCAGTACTTC.

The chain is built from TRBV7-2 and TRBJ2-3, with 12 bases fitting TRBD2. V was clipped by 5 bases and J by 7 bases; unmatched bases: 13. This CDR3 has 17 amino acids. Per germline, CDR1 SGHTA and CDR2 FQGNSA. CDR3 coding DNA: TGTGCCAGCAGCCCCCGGGCTAGCGGGGGGGGATCGAATACGCAGTATTTT. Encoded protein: CASSPRASGGGSNTQYF. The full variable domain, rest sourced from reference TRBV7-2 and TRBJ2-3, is GAGVSQSPSNKVTEKGKDVELRCDPISGHTALYWYRQSLGQGLEFLIYFQGNSAPDKSGLPSDRFSAERTGGSVSTLTIQRTQQEDSAVYLCASSPRASGGGSNTQYFGPGTRLTVL.

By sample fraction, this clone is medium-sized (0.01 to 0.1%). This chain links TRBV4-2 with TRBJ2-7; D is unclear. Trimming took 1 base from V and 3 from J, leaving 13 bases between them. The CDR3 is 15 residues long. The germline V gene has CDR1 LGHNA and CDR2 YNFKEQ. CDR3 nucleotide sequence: TGTGCCAGCAGCCAAGCGGAGTCGGCGAACTACGAGCAGTACTTC. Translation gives CASSQAESANYEQYF.

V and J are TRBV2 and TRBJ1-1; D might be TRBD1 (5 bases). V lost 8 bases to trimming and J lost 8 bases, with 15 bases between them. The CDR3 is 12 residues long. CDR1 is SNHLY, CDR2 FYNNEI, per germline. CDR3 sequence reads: CASDLGAGEAFF. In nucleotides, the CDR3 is TGTGCCAGCGATTTGGGTGCAGGGGAAGCTTTCTTT.

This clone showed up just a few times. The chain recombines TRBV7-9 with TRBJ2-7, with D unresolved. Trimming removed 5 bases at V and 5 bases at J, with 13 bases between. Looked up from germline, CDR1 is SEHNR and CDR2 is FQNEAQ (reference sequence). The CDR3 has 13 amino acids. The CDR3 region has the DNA TGTGCCAGCAGCCCACCAGTTGGCGACGAGCAGTACTTC. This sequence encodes CASSPPVGDEQYF.

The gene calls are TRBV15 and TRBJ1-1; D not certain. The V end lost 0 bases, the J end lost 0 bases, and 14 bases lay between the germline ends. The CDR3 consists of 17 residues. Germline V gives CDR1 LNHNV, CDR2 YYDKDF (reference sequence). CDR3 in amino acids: CATSRDLEAVVNTEAFF. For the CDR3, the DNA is TGTGCCACCAGCAGAGATTTAGAAGCGGTCGTGAACACTGAAGCTTTCTTT.